This entry lists 3 T cell receptor beta chains sequenced from one sample in a study of cytomegalovirus exposure and HLA in healthy donors (dated by TCRdb to 2015 to 2018). The library was made by the immunoSEQ multiplex PCR assay. A mixture of 60 forward primers for TCR Vbeta segments and 13 reverse primers for TCR Jbeta segments was used in the multiplex PCR. Imported from immuneACCESS, the table was reduced by TCRdb to in-frame sequences with V and J called. These copies leave out some clones; in studies compared against another copy, an unresolved V gene accounts for under half, and the cause of the remainder is not known. This sample has about 59,000 clones in its table, and under 80% of those were observed once. Of the sample, 6% to 7% is held by the ten largest clones. Sequenced material: PBMCs. The receptors derive from a man aged 25 to 45 in good health and CMV-seropositive.

This chain links TRBV29-1 with TRBJ2-6, with 7 nucleotides matching TRBD1. Per germline, CDR1 SQVTM and CDR2 ANQGSEA. The junction had 0 bases not matched to a gene; V was cut back by 6 bases and J by 1 base. The CDR3 is made up of 13 amino acids. CDR3 amino acids: CSVTGSGANVLTF. DNA for the CDR3: TGCAGCGTGACAGGGTCTGGGGCCAACGTCCTGACTTTC.

The rearrangement joins TRBV4-2 to TRBJ1-2, with D maybe TRBD1 (5 bases). Trimming pared 0 bases from V and 6 bases from J, leaving 14 bases between. Germline assignment: CDR1 LGHNA and CDR2 YNFKEQ. The CDR3 contains 15 residues. The CDR3 DNA is TGTGCCAGCAGCCAAGACCTGACAGACTCTCATGGCTACACCTTC. This gives the protein CASSQDLTDSHGYTF.

The rearrangement links TRBV4-2 to TRBJ1-2, with D possibly TRBD1 on 5 matching bases. Germline values: CDR1 LGHNA, CDR2 YNFKEQ. V lost 8 bases and J 5 bases, leaving 21 bases between the germline ends. CDR3 size: 15 residues. In DNA form, the CDR3 reads TGTGCCAGCGAGGGGCCGGGGGGGTTCCCTTATGGCTACACCTTC. Protein product: CASEGPGGFPYGYTF.